This T cell receptor beta chain was captured in a study of blood T cells in healthy people across ages. This CDR3 spans 13 amino acids. The V end lost 6 bases, the J end lost 2 bases, and 11 bases lay between the germline ends. The germline CDR1 and CDR2 sequences are ENHRY and SYGVKD. The use of a sample-barcoded 5' primer and a J-beta primer mix characterized a second PCR of about 7 to 12 cycles. TCRdb reprocessed the 5' RACE reads with MiXCR, giving one entry per CDR3 protein. The repertoire holds about 1.8 million distinct CDR3 sequences, with about 49% as singletons. This chain uses TRBV10-3 with TRBJ2-7; unclear D gene. The specimen was blood. The clonotype was recovered from a woman aged 40 to 50 in good health. CDR3 residues: CAIRTLGTYEQYF. Here the CDR3 DNA reads TGTGCCATCAGGACGCTAGGGACCTACGAGCAGTACTTC.